Below are 8 T cell receptor beta chains sequenced from a single sample in a study of human T cells and chemical hapten exposure (TCRdb year 2021). The time point label corresponds to: pre-sensitization, week 0. The meaning of the sample's treatment or condition label: therapeutic diphenylcyclopropenone sensitization with weekly scalp DPC. Receptors were amplified or captured by RACE. Sequencing instrument: NextSeq 500. TCRdb took the public reads, trimmed them with fastp at Q25, ran MiXCR for clone calling and kept in-frame beta chains. When rows share a CDR3 protein, they turn into one entry using the most common DNA and genes. Present in this sample are 250,000 or so distinct CDR3 sequences, 7.5% to 9% of which were seen just once. More than 1% of the sample is held by the ten biggest clonotypes. Specimen: whole blood, collected in connection with sensitization to the hapten diphenylcyclopropenone (DPC). Source of these receptors: a man between 18 and 35 years old with alopecia areata. Some clones in this sample may be carry-over from other donors' samples.

This clonotype was picked up many times. The J gene is TRBJ2-2, the V gene TRBV9; 11 nucleotides agree with TRBD2. The CDR3 runs 17 residues. Germline CDR1 reads SGDLS; CDR2 reads YYNGEE. V shed 0 bases, J shed 4 bases, and the junction held 5 bases outside the gene matches. The CDR3: CASSVGLAGPGTGELFF. In DNA, the CDR3 is TGTGCCAGCAGCGTAGGACTAGCGGGGCCGGGCACCGGGGAGCTGTTTTTT.

The V gene is TRBV6-4, the J gene TRBJ2-1; TRBD2 agrees at 10 bases. J gave up 8 bases and V 0 bases, and 10 bases lay outside the gene matches. Germline CDR1 reads MRHNA; CDR2 reads SNTAGT. CDR3 length: 17 residues. The CDR3 sequence is CASSDSIAAGGSDEQFF. Written as DNA, the CDR3 is TGTGCCAGCAGTGACTCGATAGCAGCGGGGGGGTCGGATGAGCAGTTCTTC.

This clonotype was seen a few times. The CDR3 here is CASSPFNRGLNNQPQHF. The CDR3 DNA sequence: TGTGCCAGCTCACCGTTCAACAGGGGGCTGAATAATCAGCCCCAGCATTTT. The chain recombines TRBV18 with TRBJ1-5; 9 positions agree with TRBD1. V was clipped by 3 bases and J by 4 bases; unmatched bases: 10. The CDR3 contains 17 residues. Germline V gives CDR1 KGHSH, CDR2 LQKENI.

The chain is built from TRBV5-4 and TRBJ1-1; 10 bases align to TRBD1. Trimming at V came to 5 bases and at J to 8 bases, leaving 6 bases not matched to a gene. There are 13 residues in the CDR3. Germline CDR1 is SGHNT and CDR2 is YYREEE (reference sequence). CDR3 in amino acids: CASSRTGGKEAFF. The CDR3 DNA reads as TGTGCCAGCAGTCGGACAGGGGGTAAGGAAGCTTTCTTT. Full variable domain (missing parts from reference TRBV5-4 and TRBJ1-1): ETGVTQSPTHLIKTRGQQVTLRCSSQSGHNTVSWYQQALGQGPQFIFQYYREEENGRGNFPPRFSGLQFPNYSSELNVNALELDDSALYLCASSRTGGKEAFFGQGTRLTVV.

This clonotype was found many times. The gene calls are TRBV5-6 and TRBJ1-2, with TRBD1 matching 7 bases. The CDR3 is 15 amino acids. From germline, CDR1 is SGHDT and CDR2 YYEEEE. The V and J ends lost 4 bases and 5 bases, in that order; junction bases with no gene match: 11. CDR3 in amino acids: CASSRAGQQLYGYTF. As DNA, the CDR3 is TGTGCCAGCAGCCGAGCGGGACAGCAACTTTATGGCTACACCTTC.

The chain recombines TRBV7-2 with TRBJ2-1, with TRBD2 matching 7 bases. CDR3 length: 16 residues. Unmatched junction bases numbered 11, after V lost 0 bases and J lost 9 bases. Germline V CDR1 and CDR2: SGHTA, FQGNSA. DNA for the CDR3: TGTGCCAGCAGCTTAGCCAGGCCTAGCGGTATGGGTGAGCAGTTCTTC. It yields the protein CASSLARPSGMGEQFF.

The V gene is TRBV6-1, the J gene TRBJ2-7; TRBD2 is a possible D gene (5 bases). The germline V gene has CDR1 MNHNS and CDR2 SASEGT. V was pared by 6 bases and J by 5 bases, with 17 bases between. CDR3 length: 14 residues. CDR3 DNA sequence: TGTGCCAGCAGCGATGAGGTGGAGGTAAACGAGCAGTACTTC. It is translated as CASSDEVEVNEQYF.

The chain uses TRBV4-1 and TRBJ2-5; weak D call: TRBD1 (5 bases). The CDR3 length is 17 residues. V was clipped by 1 base and J by 2 bases, with 17 bases between them. Germline V lookup: CDR1 MGHRA, CDR2 YSYEKL. The CDR3 loop is CASSQGRVPKYQETQYF. The CDR3 DNA is TGCGCCAGCAGCCAAGGCAGGGTCCCCAAGTATCAAGAGACCCAGTACTTC.